Shown below are 32 T cell receptor beta chains from a single sample sequenced in a study of cytomegalovirus exposure and HLA in healthy donors listed by TCRdb under 2017. Receptor libraries were prepared by the immunoSEQ multiplex PCR assay. A mixture of 60 forward primers for TCR Vbeta segments and 13 reverse primers for TCR Jbeta segments was used in the multiplex PCR. In TCRdb, the immuneACCESS table is reduced to in-frame sequences with V and J assigned. These tables do not hold every clone; where another copy was compared, an unresolved V gene accounts for under half, and the others remain unexplained. The sample table shows more than 130,000 clones, and about four fifths are seen once. Roughly 2% of the sample goes to the ten largest clones. The sequenced sample was PBMCs. The receptors come from a man between 25 and 39 years old in good health and CMV-seronegative.

CDR3 sequence: CASSSRDRGKSGYGYTF. CDR3 DNA sequence: TGCGCCAGCAGCTCCCGGGACAGGGGTAAATCTGGGTATGGCTACACCTTC. The chain links TRBV4-1 to TRBJ1-2, with TRBD1 matching 10 bases. CDR1 MGHRA and CDR2 YSYEKL come from the germline V gene. V was pared by 5 bases and J by 5 bases, with 14 bases of the junction left unmatched. The CDR3 contains 17 residues.

This clone has a handful of counts. This chain links TRBV9 with TRBJ2-3; 10 bases are shared with TRBD1. V was clipped by 3 bases and J by 4 bases; unmatched bases: 2. The CDR3 runs 14 residues. Germline V gene data show CDR1 as SGDLS and CDR2 as YYNGEE. This CDR3 reads CASSAGQGADTQYF. CDR3 DNA sequence: TGTGCCAGCAGCGCAGGACAGGGGGCAGATACGCAGTATTTT.

The gene calls are TRBV9 and TRBJ2-2; D is undetermined. Trimming left V 3 bases short and J 2 bases short, with 8 bases between. CDR1 is SGDLS, CDR2 YYNGEE, per germline. CDR3 length: 14 residues. The CDR3 protein is CASSARANTGELFF. CDR3 DNA sequence: TGTGCCAGCAGCGCCCGCGCCAACACCGGGGAGCTGTTTTTT.

The CDR3 region is CASKQGSGANVLTF. The CDR3 coding sequence is TGTGCCAGTAAACAGGGCTCTGGGGCCAACGTCCTGACTTTC. The chain recombines TRBV19 with TRBJ2-6, with D maybe TRBD1 (6 bases). V dropped 7 bases and J dropped 0 bases, with 7 bases sitting between them. CDR3 length: 14 residues. Germline CDR1 is LNHDA and CDR2 is SQIVND (reference sequence).

J is TRBJ1-4 and V is TRBV27; D is ambiguous. V was trimmed by 5 bases and J by 5 bases, leaving 9 bases between them. Germline V gene data show CDR1 as MNHEY and CDR2 as SMNVEV (reference sequence). The CDR3 covers 13 residues. CDR3 in amino acids: CASSMRQNEKLFF. Written as DNA, the CDR3 is TGTGCCAGCAGTATGCGACAAAATGAAAAACTGTTTTTT.

The gene calls are TRBV7-8 and TRBJ2-2; tentative D call: TRBD2 (5 bases). The germline gives CDR1 SGHVS, CDR2 FQNEAQ. The CDR3 is made up of 13 amino acids. Trimming removed 5 bases from V and 6 bases from J, with 10 bases in between. CDR3 nucleotide sequence: TGTGCCAGCAGCCTAATCGGGGCCGGGGAGCTGTTTTTT. As protein: CASSLIGAGELFF.

This chain connects TRBV27 to TRBJ2-7; D remains ambiguous. The CDR3 loop spans 13 amino acids. Per germline, CDR1 MNHEY and CDR2 SMNVEV (reference sequence). V was pared by 0 bases and J by 4 bases, with 7 bases between. The CDR3 bases are TGTGCCAGCAGTTTATCGCGTAGTTACGAGCAGTACTTC. Translating gives CASSLSRSYEQYF.

This clone was seen just once. The chain carries TRBV6-5 and TRBJ1-6; 10 bases align to TRBD1. V lost 2 bases to trimming and J lost 9 bases; unmatched junction nucleotides: 7. This CDR3 spans 16 amino acids. Germline CDR1 MNHEY, CDR2 SVGAGI. CDR3 sequence (DNA): TGTGCCAGCAGTTACACAGGACAGGGGGGGAGTTCACCCCTCCACTTT. Protein sequence: CASSYTGQGGSSPLHF.

The chain recombines TRBV6-6 with TRBJ1-2, with D perhaps TRBD1 (6 bases). The germline gives CDR1 MNHNY, CDR2 SVGAGI (reference sequence). The CDR3 runs 15 residues. Between the trimmed V and J ends, which lost 4 bases and 7 bases, there was a span of 19 bases. CDR3 amino acids: CASSFGGGVGGGYTF. The CDR3 DNA follows: TGTGCCAGCAGTTTCGGTGGGGGGGTAGGGGGTGGCTACACCTTC.

The rearrangement joins TRBV5-1 to TRBJ1-4; 9 positions match TRBD1. With 8 bases clipped from V and 7 bases from J, the junction kept 12 bases outside the gene matches. CDR3 length equals 15 residues. Germline V lookup: CDR1 SGHRS, CDR2 YFSETQ. CDR3 coding DNA: TGCGCCAGTAGTTTACAGGGGGCGATCGGTGAAAAACTGTTTTTT. It translates to CASSLQGAIGEKLFF.

The J gene is TRBJ1-1, the V gene TRBV9, with TRBD1 matching over 9 bases. Germline CDR1 reads SGDLS; CDR2 reads YYNGEE. V shed 0 bases and J 3 bases; nucleotides not matched to a gene: 9. This CDR3 comprises 17 residues. CDR3 sequence (DNA): TGTGCCAGCAGCGTAGAAGTTGGGACAGGGTGGGACACTGAAGCTTTCTTT. Amino acids: CASSVEVGTGWDTEAFF.

This rearrangement joins TRBV27 to TRBJ2-7, with 8 nucleotides matching TRBD1. The CDR3 runs to 16 residues. CDR1 and CDR2 (germline): MNHEY, SMNVEV (reference sequence). V gave up 1 base and J gave up 2 bases; unmatched junction bases: 7. For the CDR3, the DNA is TGTGCCAGCAGTTTATTGCCGGGACAGGTTCCCTACGAGCAGTACTTC. It encodes CASSLLPGQVPYEQYF.

In its sample, this clone was seen a few times. The CDR3 coding sequence is TGTGCCAGCAGCTCACTTCACCTCCTTGGAAACACCATATATTTT. This translates into CASSSLHLLGNTIYF. The rearrangement links TRBV7-9 to TRBJ1-3; D remains ambiguous. The V gene lost 4 bases and the J gene lost 3 bases, with 13 bases spanning the gap. CDR1 SEHNR and CDR2 FQNEAQ come from the germline V gene (reference sequence). The length of the CDR3 is 15 residues.

The chain employs TRBV19 and TRBJ1-5, with 8 bases that match TRBD1. V dropped 5 bases and J dropped 3; count of bases not matched to a gene: 6. In germline, CDR1 is LNHDA, CDR2 SQIVND (reference sequence). The CDR3 runs to 15 residues. CDR3 bases: TGTGCCAGTAGTTGGGAGACAGGGGTCAATCAGCCCCAGCATTTT. Its translation is CASSWETGVNQPQHF.

The chain uses TRBV5-1 and TRBJ2-1, with 10 bases aligning to TRBD2. Germline CDR1 is SGHRS and CDR2 is YFSETQ. Trimming removed 0 bases from V and 7 bases from J; junction bases left unmatched: 13. CDR3 length equals 18 residues. The CDR3: CASSLAGHPSGRGNEQFF. The CDR3 DNA follows: TGCGCCAGCAGCTTGGCGGGCCATCCGAGCGGGAGGGGGAATGAGCAGTTCTTC.

V usage is TRBV2 and J usage is TRBJ1-5; perhaps TRBD1 as D (6 bases). Germline CDR1 is SNHLY and CDR2 is FYNNEI. The CDR3 runs to 15 residues. Between the trimmed V and J ends, which lost 7 bases and 0 bases, there was a span of 13 bases. CDR3 protein: CASKDRAYSNQPQHF. The CDR3 nucleotides read TGTGCCAGCAAGGACAGAGCTTATAGCAATCAGCCCCAGCATTTT.

The CDR3 spells CASSVQGFIVTDTQYF. The CDR3 DNA reads as TGCGCCAGCAGTGTACAGGGGTTTATTGTTACAGATACGCAGTATTTT. The J gene is TRBJ2-3, the V gene TRBV10-1; the match to TRBD1 covers 7 bases. Looked up from germline, CDR1 is WNHNN and CDR2 is SYGVQD (reference sequence). CDR3 length: 16 residues. Trimming removed 4 bases from V and 3 bases from J; junction bases left unmatched: 10.

The chain has TRBV5-1 and TRBJ1-4, with a weak D call TRBD1 (6 bases). The germline CDR1 and CDR2 sequences are SGHRS and YFSETQ. This CDR3 spans 16 amino acids. Trimming stripped 0 bases from V and 7 bases from J, with 16 bases between. In DNA form, the CDR3 reads TGCGCCAGCAGCTTGGGACCCCAGGGGATGACTGAAAAACTGTTTTTT. Translating it yields CASSLGPQGMTEKLFF.

This chain links TRBV28 with TRBJ1-1; D might be TRBD1 (6 bases). Trimming shortened V by 1 base and J by 7 bases, and 13 bases separated the two germline ends. This CDR3 comprises 14 residues. Germline-derived CDR1 and CDR2 are MDHEN and SYDVKM. The CDR3 reads CASSLLARGYEAFF. In DNA, the CDR3 is TGTGCCAGCAGTTTATTGGCCAGGGGTTATGAAGCTTTCTTT.

The chain has TRBV30 and TRBJ1-5; 8 nucleotides align to TRBD1. J gave up 2 bases and V 0 bases, and 0 bases lay outside the gene matches. The CDR3 runs to 14 residues. CDR1 is GTSNPN, CDR2 SVGIG, per germline (reference sequence). CDR3 coding DNA: TGTGCCTGGAGTGTGGGACAGGGCAATCAGCCCCAGCATTTT. This translates into CAWSVGQGNQPQHF.

The genes are TRBV11-2 and TRBJ1-1, with no clear D. The CDR3 is 13 residues long. CDR1 and CDR2 from the germline V gene are SGHAT and FQNNGV. Trimming took 5 bases from V and 2 from J, leaving 9 bases between them. CDR3 sequence (DNA): TGTGCCAGCAGCACGACAATTAACACTGAAGCTTTCTTT. Translated, it gives CASSTTINTEAFF.

The chain carries TRBV7-9 and TRBJ2-1, with TRBD2 matching over 9 bases. The V segment lost 0 bases and the J segment 5 bases; nucleotides outside the gene matches: 8. The germline CDR1 and CDR2 sequences are SEHNR and FQNEAQ (reference sequence). The CDR3 is 17 amino acids. The CDR3, as DNA: TGTGCCAGCAGCTTAGCGGATGCGGGGGGGGGTCACAATGAGCAGTTCTTC. This codes for CASSLADAGGGHNEQFF. The full variable domain, in which reference TRBV7-9 and TRBJ2-1 provide the parts outside the CDR3, is DTGVSQNPRHKITKRGQNVTFRCDPISEHNRLYWYRQTLGQGPEFLTYFQNEAQLEKSRLLSDRFSAERPKGSFSTLEIQRTEQGDSAMYLCASSLADAGGGHNEQFFGPGTRLTVL.

The chain recombines TRBV6-5 with TRBJ1-2; D gene unclear. CDR3 size: 13 residues. V was shortened by 0 bases and J by 9 bases, with 11 bases between the two germline ends. Germline CDR1 reads MNHEY; CDR2 reads SVGAGI. CDR3 region: CASSYSPSASYTF. The CDR3 DNA is TGTGCCAGCAGTTACTCGCCCTCTGCGAGCTACACCTTC.

V and J are TRBV27 and TRBJ1-5, with D possibly TRBD1 on 5 matching bases. The CDR3 length is 14 residues. Germline CDR1 MNHEY, CDR2 SMNVEV (reference sequence). The V gene lost 2 bases and the J gene lost 6 bases, with 11 bases spanning the gap. The CDR3 is CASSLGASGQPQHF. CDR3 nucleotides: TGTGCCAGCAGTTTAGGGGCCTCGGGTCAGCCCCAGCATTTT.

This chain joins TRBV4-1 and TRBJ2-1, with a possible D match to TRBD2 (6 bases). V was shortened by 0 bases and J by 3 bases, with 9 bases between the two germline ends. The CDR3 is 15 amino acids. Germline V gene sequence: CDR1 MGHRA, CDR2 YSYEKL. In nucleotides, the CDR3 is TGCGCCAGCAGCCAAGACCCTAGCGACTACAATGAGCAGTTCTTC. Its translation: CASSQDPSDYNEQFF.

V usage is TRBV28 and J usage is TRBJ1-2; no clear D. CDR3 length equals 12 residues. Trimming left V 3 bases short and J 3 bases short, with 5 bases between. Germline CDR1 is MDHEN and CDR2 is SYDVKM. The CDR3 bases are TGTGCCAGCAGTTTCTCTTACTATGGCTACACCTTC. As protein: CASSFSYYGYTF.

The V call is TRBV9, the J call TRBJ2-3, with 9 nucleotides matching TRBD1. Germline V gene sequence: CDR1 SGDLS, CDR2 YYNGEE. The CDR3 totals 16 residues. V gave up 0 bases and J gave up 4 bases; unmatched junction bases: 6. CDR3 DNA: TGTGCCAGCAGCGTAGACGGACAGGGGAGTGCAGATACGCAGTATTTT. Protein sequence: CASSVDGQGSADTQYF.

The chain is built from TRBV7-9 and TRBJ1-1, with a weak D call TRBD1 (6 bases). The CDR3 is 14 amino acids. V gave up 0 bases and J gave up 1 base, with 6 bases separating them. CDR1 is SEHNR, CDR2 FQNEAQ, per germline (reference sequence). As DNA, the CDR3 is TGTGCCAGCAGCTTAGCACAGGGGAACACTGAAGCTTTCTTT. It encodes CASSLAQGNTEAFF.

This clone was counted a single time. The J gene is TRBJ2-7, the V gene TRBV5-6; 7 bases match TRBD1. The CDR3 runs to 15 residues. Per the germline V gene, CDR1 is SGHDT and CDR2 is YYEEEE. V dropped 2 bases and J dropped 0; count of bases not matched to a gene: 5. The DNA for the CDR3 is TGTGCCAGCAGCTTCCTAGACAGGGTCTCCTACGAGCAGTACTTC. The encoded protein is CASSFLDRVSYEQYF.

A single count supports this clone. The CDR3 nucleotides read TGTGCCAGCAGTGCCCGGTGGGGGGCGGGGGGCCCAAGCACAGATACGCAGTATTTT. Its protein product is CASSARWGAGGPSTDTQYF. The rearrangement links TRBV6-1 to TRBJ2-3; 8 bases match TRBD2. The germline gives CDR1 MNHNS, CDR2 SASEGT. Trimming cost V 4 bases and J 0 bases; bases outside gene matches: 15. The CDR3 extends over 19 amino acids.

Worth noting for this clone: At one end the junction does not follow the germline gene, possibly because of a read error. V is TRBV5-1 and J is TRBJ1-4; TRBD1 is a possible D gene (5 bases). The CDR3 totals 13 residues. Germline V gene data show CDR1 as SGHRS and CDR2 as YFSETQ. CDR3 sequence reads: CASSLAPDQGKVF. The CDR3 DNA follows: TGCGCCAGCAGCTTGGCCCCGGACCAGGGTAAGGTTTTT.

The chain combines TRBV5-6 with TRBJ2-5; TRBD2 matches at 12 bases. The CDR3 is made up of 16 amino acids. Trimming at V came to 3 bases and at J to 4 bases, leaving 7 bases not matched to a gene. CDR1 and CDR2 (germline): SGHDT, YYEEEE. The CDR3 loop is CASSSSPGLAGETQYF. DNA for the CDR3: TGTGCCAGCAGCTCCTCACCGGGACTAGCGGGAGAGACCCAGTACTTC.